The entry below describes one T cell receptor (beta chain). Sequencing used immunoSEQ multiplex PCR; TCRdb keeps in-frame clones, though not all of them. The table has approximately 400,000 clones, about four fifths seen once. This entry is derived from a study of blood T cell repertoires in COVID-19. Overall study: Acute and convalescent COVID-19 samples came from the United States, Italy and Spain. T cells, B-cell-depleted T cells, or PBMCs supplied cDNA or gDNA.

The junction had 5 bases not matched to a gene; V was cut back by 4 bases and J by 2 bases. The CDR3 has 15 residues. Germline lookup yields CDR1 SNHLY and CDR2 FYNNEI. The sample was peripheral blood. The rearrangement uses TRBV2 and TRBJ2-7; 10 bases fit TRBD2. The clonotype originates from a human donor with acute or convalescent COVID-19. The donor label of this sample is uncertain. CDR3 sequence: CASSGRLAGTYEQYF. Written as DNA, the CDR3 is TGTGCCAGCAGTGGAAGACTAGCGGGCACCTACGAGCAGTACTTC.